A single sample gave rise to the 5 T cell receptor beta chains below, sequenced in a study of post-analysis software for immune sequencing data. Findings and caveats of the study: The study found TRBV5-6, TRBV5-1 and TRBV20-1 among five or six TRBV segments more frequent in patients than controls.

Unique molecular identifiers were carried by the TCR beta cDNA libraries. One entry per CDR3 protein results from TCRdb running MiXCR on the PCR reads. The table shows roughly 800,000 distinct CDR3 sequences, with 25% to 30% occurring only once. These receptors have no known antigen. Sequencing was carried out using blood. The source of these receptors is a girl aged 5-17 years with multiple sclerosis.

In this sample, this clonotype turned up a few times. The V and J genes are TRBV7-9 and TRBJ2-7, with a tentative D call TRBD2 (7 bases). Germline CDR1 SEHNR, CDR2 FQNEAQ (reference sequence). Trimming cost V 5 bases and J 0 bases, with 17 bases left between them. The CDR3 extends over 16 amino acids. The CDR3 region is CASSPRGGLSSYEQYF. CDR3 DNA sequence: TGTGCCAGCAGCCCAAGGGGGGGTTTGAGCTCCTACGAGCAGTACTTC.

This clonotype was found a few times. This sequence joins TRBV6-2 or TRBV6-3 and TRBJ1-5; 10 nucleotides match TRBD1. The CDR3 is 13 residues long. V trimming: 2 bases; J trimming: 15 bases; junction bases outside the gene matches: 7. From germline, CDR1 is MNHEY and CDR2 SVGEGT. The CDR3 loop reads CASSYRTGGSRHF. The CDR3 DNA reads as TGTGCCAGCAGTTACCGGACAGGGGGTTCTAGGCATTTT.

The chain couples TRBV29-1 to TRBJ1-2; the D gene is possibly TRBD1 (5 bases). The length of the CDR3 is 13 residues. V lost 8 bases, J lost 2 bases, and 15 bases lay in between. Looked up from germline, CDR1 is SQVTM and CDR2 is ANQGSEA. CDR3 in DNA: TGCAGCACATGGGGCGGTGGAAACTATGGCTACACCTTC. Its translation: CSTWGGGNYGYTF.

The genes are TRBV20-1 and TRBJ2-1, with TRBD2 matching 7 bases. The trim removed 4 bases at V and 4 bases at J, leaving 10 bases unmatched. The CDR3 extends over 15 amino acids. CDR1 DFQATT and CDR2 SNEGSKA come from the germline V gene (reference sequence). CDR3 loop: CSATRRRGSYNEQFF. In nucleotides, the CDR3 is TGCAGTGCTACTCGGCGGCGGGGGTCTTACAATGAGCAGTTCTTC.

CDR3 amino acids: CASSLGPGSAPVTDTQYF. The CDR3 DNA follows: TGCGCCAGCAGCTTGGGACCAGGTTCAGCGCCTGTAACAGATACGCAGTATTTT. The chain has TRBV5-1 and TRBJ2-3, with no clear D. Trimming shortened V by 0 bases and J by 3 bases, and 20 bases separated the two germline ends. The CDR3 totals 18 residues. Germline V gene lookup returns CDR1 SGHRS and CDR2 YFSETQ.